A selection of T cell receptor beta chains follows, all from one sample in a study of blood T cell repertoires in COVID-19. Using immunoSEQ multiplex PCR, the repertoire was profiled, and TCRdb retains in-frame clones only, with some absent. The table lists roughly 570,000 clones, 85% to 90% of them singletons, with roughly 8.3% in the top ten. Sequencing input: peripheral blood. The origin of the receptors is a woman aged 50 to 65 with COVID-19, enrolled during active disease. CDR3s leave out the opening cysteine and the closing phenylalanine or tryptophan. The size of a clone is reported for some rows only, either as once, few or many, or as a class for expanded clones.

v_call clone_size cdr3_aa
TRBV4-1 NA ASSQDLGGGTLNTEAF
TRBV5-5 NA ASSLLLGYNEQF
TRBV28 once ASSRPGQGYYGYT
TRBV3-1/TRBV3-2 few ASSPRGNSNQPQH
TRBV15 NA ATSREVGTNEKLF
TRBV5-1 NA ASSLLAGGLSTDTQY
TRBV7-3 NA ASSSLGIPGIGGSYNEQF
TRBV10-3 NA AIGSSSGNTIY
TRBV19 NA ASSIPGGGIEQY
TRBV24-1 NA ATSDSTGINTGELF
TRBV5-1 once ASSLDAGRGDYNSPLH
TRBV19 NA ASSPSGGSNQPQH
TRBV29-1 NA SVASGGDTEAF
TRBV29-1 NA SARTGRAGYT
TRBV3-1/TRBV3-2 NA ASSQGIIAGGDTQY
TRBV19 NA ASSIGRANTEAF
TRBV6-6 NA ASSLRQRVGYT
TRBV18 NA ASSPTRGGLSPLH
TRBV20-1 NA SAPTGDGYT
TRBV28 NA ASLPGGPYGYT
TRBV6-5 NA ATSPAVSYEQY
TRBV7-9 NA ASSLGRGPEQF
TRBV5-1 NA ASSLGKMDTQY
TRBV5-4 once ASSLDRDEQY
TRBV27 NA ASSLGTGGRETQY
TRBV28 NA ASSPSLGAPGNTIY
TRBV11-2 NA ASSPGGGSYNSPLH
TRBV5-1 NA ASSLAVLGGPSTNEKLF
TRBV2 NA ASTTEGVTIY
TRBV21-1 NA ASSKTGAGSPLH
TRBV30 NA AWSALWTGSSYEQY
TRBV15 NA ATSRDGLATNNEQF
TRBV3-1/TRBV3-2 NA ASRHQVTYEQY